The sequence of this T cell receptor beta chain was determined in a study of T cell changes during pregnancy in multiple sclerosis. Here immunoSEQ multiplex PCR was the method, and the copy in TCRdb shows in-frame clones only, minus some. The top ten hold approximately 2% of the sample, which has 100,000 or so clones, approximately 92% seen once. The CDR3 covers 15 residues. The V end lost 1 base, the J end lost 6 bases, and 14 bases lay between the germline ends. Germline V gene sequence: CDR1 LNHDA, CDR2 SQIVND (reference sequence). The chain is built from TRBV19 and TRBJ2-3, with D possibly matching TRBD2 (6 bases). The specimen was peripheral blood, collected after pregnancy. The TCR was taken from a female donor with multiple sclerosis, enrolled in a pregnancy study. CDR3 in amino acids: CASSIVAGRSDTQYF. CDR3 bases: TGTGCCAGTAGTATAGTTGCGGGGAGGAGTGATACGCAGTATTTT.